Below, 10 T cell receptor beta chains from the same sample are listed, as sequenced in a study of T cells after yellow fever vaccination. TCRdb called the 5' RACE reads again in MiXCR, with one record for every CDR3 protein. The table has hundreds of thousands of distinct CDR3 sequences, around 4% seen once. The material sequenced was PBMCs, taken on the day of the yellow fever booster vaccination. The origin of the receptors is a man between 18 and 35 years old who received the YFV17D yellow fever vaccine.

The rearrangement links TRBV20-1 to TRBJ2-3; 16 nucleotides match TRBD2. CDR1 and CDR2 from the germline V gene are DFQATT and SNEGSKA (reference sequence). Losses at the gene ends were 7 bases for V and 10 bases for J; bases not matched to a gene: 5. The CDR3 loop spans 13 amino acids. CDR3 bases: TGCAGTGTGACGGGACTAGCGGGGGGGGCGCAGTATTTT. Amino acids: CSVTGLAGGAQYF.

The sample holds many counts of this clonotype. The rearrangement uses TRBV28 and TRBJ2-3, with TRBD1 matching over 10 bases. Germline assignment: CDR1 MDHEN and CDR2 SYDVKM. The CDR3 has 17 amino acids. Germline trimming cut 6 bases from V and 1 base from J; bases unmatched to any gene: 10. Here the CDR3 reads CASSLLPGQGRTDTQYF. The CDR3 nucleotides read TGTGCCAGCAGCTTGCTCCCGGGACAGGGGCGCACAGATACGCAGTATTTT.

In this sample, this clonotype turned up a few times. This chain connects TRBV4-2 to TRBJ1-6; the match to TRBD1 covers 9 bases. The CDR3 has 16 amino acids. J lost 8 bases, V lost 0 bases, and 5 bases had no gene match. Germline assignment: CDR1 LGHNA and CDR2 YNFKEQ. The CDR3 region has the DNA TGTGCCAGCAGCCAAGATTGGGACAGGGATCATTCACCCCTCCACTTT. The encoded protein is CASSQDWDRDHSPLHF.

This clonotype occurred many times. CDR3 region: CATRELAGPGTQYF. The CDR3 region has the DNA TGTGCCACCCGAGAGCTAGCGGGTCCTGGGACCCAGTACTTC. The chain combines TRBV15 with TRBJ2-5; 8 bases align to TRBD2. CDR1 and CDR2 (germline): LNHNV, YYDKDF (reference sequence). This CDR3 is 14 amino acids long. J gave up 7 bases and V 8 bases, and 12 bases lay outside the gene matches.

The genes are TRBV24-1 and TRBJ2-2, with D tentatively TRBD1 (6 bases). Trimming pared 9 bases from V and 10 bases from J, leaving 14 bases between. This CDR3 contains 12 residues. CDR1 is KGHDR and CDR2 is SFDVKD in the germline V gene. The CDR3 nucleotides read TGTGCCACCGGCGGGCTGGGACAGGAGCTGTTTTTT. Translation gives CATGGLGQELFF.

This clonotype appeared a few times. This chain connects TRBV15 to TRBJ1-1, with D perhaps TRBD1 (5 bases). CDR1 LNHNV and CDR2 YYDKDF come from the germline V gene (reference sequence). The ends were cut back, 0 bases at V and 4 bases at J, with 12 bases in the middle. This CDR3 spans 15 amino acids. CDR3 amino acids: CATSRDRGRATEAFF. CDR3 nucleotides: TGTGCCACCAGCAGAGATCGCGGCAGGGCCACTGAAGCTTTCTTT.

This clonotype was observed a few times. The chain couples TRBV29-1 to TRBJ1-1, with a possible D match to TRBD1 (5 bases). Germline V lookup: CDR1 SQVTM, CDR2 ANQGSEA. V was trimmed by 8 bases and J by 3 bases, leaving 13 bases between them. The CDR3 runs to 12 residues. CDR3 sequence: CSSSGQDTEAFF. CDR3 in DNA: TGCAGCTCCTCGGGGCAGGACACTGAAGCTTTCTTT. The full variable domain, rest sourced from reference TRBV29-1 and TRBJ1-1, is SAVISQKPSRDICQRGTSLTIQCQVDSQVTMMFWYRQQPGQSLTLIATANQGSEATYESGFVIDKFPISRPNLTFSTLTVSNMSPEDSSIYLCSSSGQDTEAFFGQGTRLTVV.

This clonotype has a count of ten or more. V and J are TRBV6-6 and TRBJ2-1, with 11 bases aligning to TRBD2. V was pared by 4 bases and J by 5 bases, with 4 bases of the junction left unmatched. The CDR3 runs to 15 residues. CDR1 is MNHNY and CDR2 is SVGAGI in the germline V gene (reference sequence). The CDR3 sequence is CASSFLAGGNNEQFF. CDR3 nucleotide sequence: TGTGCCAGCAGTTTCCTAGCGGGGGGTAACAATGAGCAGTTCTTC.

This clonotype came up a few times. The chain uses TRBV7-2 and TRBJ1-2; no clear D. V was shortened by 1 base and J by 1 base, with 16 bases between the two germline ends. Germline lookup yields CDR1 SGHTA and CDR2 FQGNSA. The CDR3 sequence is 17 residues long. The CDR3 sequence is CASSLELPRTFNYGYTF. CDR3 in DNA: TGTGCCAGCAGCTTAGAGCTACCTCGCACTTTTAACTATGGCTACACCTTC.

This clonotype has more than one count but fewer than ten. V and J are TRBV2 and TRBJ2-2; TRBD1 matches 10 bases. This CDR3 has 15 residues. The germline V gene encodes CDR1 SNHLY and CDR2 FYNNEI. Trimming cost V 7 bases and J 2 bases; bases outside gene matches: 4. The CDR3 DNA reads TGTGCCAGCACTGGACAGGGGGTAAACACCGGGGAGCTGTTTTTT. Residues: CASTGQGVNTGELFF.